This T cell receptor (beta chain) was recorded in a study of CD4 T cells in relation to SARS-CoV-2 and coronaviruses (dated by TCRdb to about 2021). Notes on the research overall: In the ViraFEST assay, PBMCs were grown with antigen for around ten days, and TCR beta CDR3s were then sequenced to identify antigen-specific clonal expansions. An HIV-1 Nef peptide pool or a no-peptide culture served as the negative reference condition. Patient-derived lymphoblastoid cell lines were used to map the HLA restriction of shared crossreactive spike epitopes. Memory CD4+ T cell crossreactivity between SARS-CoV-2 and common cold coronavirus spike proteins was assessed at the TCR clonotype level in the study. The Adaptive Biotechnologies TCR-sequencing kit was used to sequence samples from a few pre-COVID donors and the naive versus memory experiments, whereas other data were Illumina-based. A different TCR-beta assay, based on Illumina, was used to sequence expansion assays from other donors in the study.

A word on this clone: Its antigen is not yet known. No clone much larger than this one lies a single base away; base qualities are absent.

The library was prepared using the immunoSEQ multiplex PCR assay. The published analysis was carried out like this. During preprocessing, nonproductive sequences were removed, along with CDR3s that did not begin with C, did not end with F or W, or were shorter than 7 amino acids. Antigen-specific clonotypes were called with the MANAFEST web app, based on expansion relative to reference and other culture wells. A clone was considered positive if significant expansion relative to the reference culture was observed in 2 of 3 replicate wells at an FDR below 0.05. Positive clones also required significant expansion versus all other tandem wells and an odds ratio above 5. CDR3 homology was measured as pairwise Levenshtein distance, computed with the stringdist R package after trimming three terminal residues from each end. TCRdb provides this immuneACCESS table in a form limited to in-frame rearrangements. Some clones are lacking; in checked studies, under half of them reflect an unresolved V gene, and why the rest are absent is not known. Clone size and the V and J calls come from that table; the DNA yielded D and trimming. For this sample there are about 18,000 clones; 77% appear just once. The ten largest make up 27% of the sample.

V drops 4 bases and J drops 7 bases, leaving 13 bases in between. The CDR3 numbers 13 residues from cysteine through phenylalanine. Only the CDR3 DNA is retained, 39 bases long and in frame from the first base. CDR1 and CDR2 were assigned from the germline V gene (reference sequence) as LGHDT and YNNKEL. What the research found in general, with its limitations: No donor contributed both pre-pandemic and post-infection samples, which limited tracing the source of pre-existing responses. Memory CD4+ clonotypes crossrecognizing SARS-CoV-2 and at least one common cold coronavirus spike were found in approximately 65% of donors. The study was constrained by small numbers of patients and of tested TCRs. Significantly weaker SARS-CoV-2-driven expansion was shown by crossreactive clones than by monoreactive clones, consistent with antigenic imprinting. Crossreactivity analysis was centred on spike protein, so crossreactivity against other viral proteins was not assessed.

CD4+ T cells from unexposed donors were collected before the COVID-19 pandemic (2011-2018). After roughly 11 days of culture, CD4+ T cells were isolated with the EasySep CD4+ T cell isolation kit. As cell number allowed, CD4+ T cells from unexposed donors were tested for reactivity to SARS-CoV-2 S and N and to four common cold coronavirus spike pools. Each well held some 1.9 million PBMCs cultured in IMDM containing around 5% human AB serum and about 11 IU/ml IL-2. Half of the culture medium was replaced with fresh IL-2-containing medium on days 3 and 7. Triplicate replicate wells were generally used for each peptide culture condition. Leukapheresis product for the unexposed donors was purchased commercially. Ficoll-Paque PLUS gradient centrifugation was used to isolate PBMCs from either whole blood or leukapheresis product. PBMCs were either cryopreserved at -140 degrees C or used fresh in the expansion assay. The QIAamp Micro DNA Kit was used to extract genomic DNA from the CD4+ T cells.

Sequenced sample: CD4+ T cells from PBMCs, cultured in vitro. This TCR came from a human donor in good health. The rearranged segments are TRBV3-1 (or the pseudogene TRBV3-2) and TRBJ1-2, with the D gene not clear enough to name. The nucleotides read TGTGCCAGCAGCCGCCAGCGGGCCAGTGGCTACACCTTC. This gives the protein CASSRQRASGYTF.